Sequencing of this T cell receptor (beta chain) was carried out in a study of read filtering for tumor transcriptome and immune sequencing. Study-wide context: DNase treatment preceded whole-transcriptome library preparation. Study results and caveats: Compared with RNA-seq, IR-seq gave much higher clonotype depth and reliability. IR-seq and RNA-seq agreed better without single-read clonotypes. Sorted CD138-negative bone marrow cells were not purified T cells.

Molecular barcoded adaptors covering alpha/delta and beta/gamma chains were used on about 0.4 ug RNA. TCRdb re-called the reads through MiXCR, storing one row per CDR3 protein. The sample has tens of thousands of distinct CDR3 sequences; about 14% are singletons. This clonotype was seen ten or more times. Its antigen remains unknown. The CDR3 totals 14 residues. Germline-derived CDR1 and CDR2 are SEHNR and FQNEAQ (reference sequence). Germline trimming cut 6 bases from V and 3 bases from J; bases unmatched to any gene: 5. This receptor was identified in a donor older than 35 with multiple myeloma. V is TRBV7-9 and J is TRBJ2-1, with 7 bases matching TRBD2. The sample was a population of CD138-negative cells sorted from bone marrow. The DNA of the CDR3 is TGTGCCAGCAGTTGGGGGGGGGACTACAATGAGCAGTTCTTC. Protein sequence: CASSWGGDYNEQFF.